This T cell receptor beta chain was identified in a study of cytomegalovirus exposure and HLA in healthy donors (dated by TCRdb to between 2016 and 2019). As for the study more broadly: According to an earlier analysis of 587 of the donors, about 170 million T cells yielded 117 million unique TCR beta sequences and more than 250 Gb of sequence data. About 310 gigabases of sequencing data and 80 million or so unique TCR sequences were included in an early release covering several hundred HLA-typed donors. Of the 350 to 400 genotyped donors, 65% to 90% fell in the genetic ancestry cluster associated with self-reported Caucasian donors. The aim of the study was to test whether cataloging public T cell receptors could identify signatures of past pathogen exposure. The study used immunosequencing to profile the T cell repertoires of about 670 subjects and linked those repertoires to cytomegalovirus serostatus. Along with the approximately 650-subject first cohort, a separate validation cohort of over 90 different subjects was used. The study combined high-throughput TCR immunosequencing, statistical association of individual TCRs with disease status, and machine learning to predict cytomegalovirus infection status. To study patterns of TCR occurrence, a later analysis re-analyzed previously published TCR beta repertoires from around 700 donors and added high-resolution HLA genotyping. In the later analysis, no new phenotypic data were used to find candidate immune exposures; instead, reliance was placed on TCR beta sequences and their occurrence across donors. To decide whether each TCR beta V gene segment behaved as functional or pseudogenic, an earlier analysis of some 540 of the donors relied on high-throughput TCR beta sequencing. Donor age, sex, ethnicity and CMV serostatus were compiled alongside the repertoire data. Genome-wide SNP genotypes for about 65% of the 666 donors were used in a later genetic analysis, which treated that subset as a discovery cohort. All discovery cohort repertoires had been generated on a single sequencing platform. Class I and class II HLA loci were covered by the typing at four-digit resolution. The number of typed donors differed by locus: about 620-640 for A, B, C, DRB1 and DQB1; approximately 520 for DQA1; some 610 for DPA1; and 450 to 480 for DPB1. Because of strong linkage in the cohort, roughly 5 DR-DQ haplotypes were treated as single units for association and clustering. Across around 400 genotyped donors of the cohort, an average of about 240,000 unique TCR beta nucleotide sequences per donor were sequenced, and roughly 18% of those sequences were non-productive.

Comment on this clone: Its specific antigen is unknown. Per-nucleotide qualities are absent, and no much larger clonotype sits a single base away.

In total, more than 500 healthy bone marrow donors made up the cohort. All cohort members were sampled while nominally healthy, although unrecorded immune exposures were likely present. The donor tested CMV seronegative and was one of the 352 seronegative cohort members. A peripheral blood sample was provided by each donor, and peripheral blood mononuclear cells were used for TCR beta sequencing. Genomic DNA was extracted from the blood cell samples with the Qiagen DNeasy Blood Extraction Kit. The library was generated by the immunoSEQ multiplex PCR assay. For the multiplex PCR, a mixture combining 60 forward primers for TCR Vbeta segments and 13 reverse primers for TCR Jbeta segments was used. The CDR3 region of rearranged TCR beta genes was amplified from genomic DNA by a multiplex PCR assay. Amplified TCR beta libraries were sequenced as 87-base-pair reads on the Illumina HiSeq System. Per the original workflow: Across the roughly 600 repertoires, a later analysis counted roughly 84 million unique TCR beta chains, some 11 million of which were shared by at least two donors. To remove PCR and sequencing errors, raw reads were error-corrected and collapsed into unique sequences using a nearest-neighbor algorithm that merged closely related sequences. V, D and J gene segments were assigned by aligning CDR3 sequences to IMGT reference sequences. For a sequence to be retained, at least a six-nucleotide match to both a V gene segment and a J gene segment was required. Rearrangements were classified as productive when the CDR3 lacked stop codons and remained in frame with V and J, and all other rearrangements were classified as non-productive. CDR3 was defined according to IMGT convention as the region running from the second conserved V-encoded cysteine to the conserved J-encoded phenylalanine. The earlier analysis of 500 to 750 of the donors excluded any sequence lacking an unambiguous match to a single V gene segment. An earlier analysis of roughly 590 of the donors called V segments functional above 56.7% productive rearrangements and segregating when the between-donor standard deviation exceeded 5%. A statistical classification framework was developed to diagnose cytomegalovirus status using the catalog of TCR beta chain sequences. V and J gene assignment, in a later analysis, came from comparing TCR nucleotide sequences with IMGT/GENE-DB human TR gene sequences. The TCRdist pipeline was used in a later analysis to assign CDR3 sequences and most-parsimonious VDJ recombination scenarios. A later analysis defined each TCR beta chain by its CDR3 amino acid sequence plus V-gene family, and excluded reads lacking a unique V-gene family. To address suspected cross-contamination and a sequencing artifact, a later analysis removed roughly 580 highly shared, low-generation-probability nucleotide sequences. In a later analysis, a clonal expansion index for each public chain was calculated from normalized within-repertoire ranks of inferred template counts. A later analysis computed generation probabilities with a VDJ recombination model fitted to out-of-frame rearrangements, and checked the results against IGoR. A later analysis scored TCR-TCR, TCR-HLA and TCR-CMV co-occurrence with hypergeometric tests, applying a repertoire-size bias correction to TCR pairs. In a later analysis, false discovery rates were estimated by permuting HLA or CMV assignments 20 times. In a later analysis, co-occurring TCRs were grouped using DBSCAN, and TCRdist sequence similarity was added for clustering within HLA-allele-positive subsets. For co-occurrence clustering, repertoires with fewer than 30,000 or more than 120,000 public chains were excluded, along with roughly 5 repertoires with anomalous nucleotide sharing. TCRdb obtained this table from immuneACCESS and retained in-frame rearrangements with V and J assigned. These tables miss some clones; where compared with another copy, unresolved V genes account for less than half of the shortfall, and the remainder is unexplained. V, J and clone size derive from that table, while D and trimming were established from the DNA sequence. The sample table holds about 190,000 clones, of which approximately 86% were seen once. Around 0.31% of the sample goes to the ten largest clones.

There are 18 amino acids in the CDR3, from cysteine to phenylalanine inclusive. Solely the CDR3 DNA is kept, with 54 bases framed from the first base. Germline trimming amounts to 0 bases on V and 2 bases on J, with 8 as the count of junction bases outside the gene matches. CDR1 and CDR2, looked up from the germline V gene, are MNHNS and SASEGT. Broad study findings and their caveats: Most CMV-associated TCR beta chains appeared to be HLA-restricted in a later analysis, and the HLA associations seemed to be driven largely by CMV exposure. The study listed over 150 TCR beta chains as associated with cytomegalovirus. In vitro tests confirmed that a few of the cytomegalovirus-associated TCR beta chains recognize cytomegalovirus antigens. In an earlier analysis of several hundred of the donors, most TCR beta V segments were observed in productive rearrangements about 87% or about 30% of the time, broadly matching IMGT annotations. In a later genetic analysis, fewer N-insertions in productive TCRs were reported among donors in an Asian-associated ancestry cluster than the roughly 670-donor mean. A later analysis found that HLA-associated TCR beta chains were more clonally expanded and had lower generation probabilities than equally common non-associated chains. A later genetic analysis associated a missense DCLRE1C variant with V-gene and J-gene trimming of TCR beta chains, and an independent cohort replicated the association. The cohort was sequenced for TCR beta chains only, and without alpha or paired-chain data the features that could be detected were limited. Cytomegalovirus status was reported to be diagnosed by the classifier with high specificity and sensitivity in both the original and validation cohorts. A further reported finding was that TCR beta sequences accurately predicted the HLA-A and HLA-B alleles for most subjects in the first cohort. While some public TCRs were present in many individuals, most TCR sequences turned up only very rarely across donors. Some IMGT-functional V segments, including TRBV6-2 and TRBV6-3, could not be distinguished by the 87-base-pair reads and were therefore excluded. It was suggested by the authors that the approach could potentially be generalized to other disease states and immunological phenotypes. The earlier analysis of 587 of the donors excluded over 15 rarely observed V segments, including chromosome 9 orphons, because counts were too low. A later analysis reported that several top co-occurrence clusters appeared linked to parvovirus B19, influenza, CMV and Epstein-Barr virus. According to a later analysis, TCR association rates differed among HLA loci, with DRB1 alleles showing the most associated TCRs and HLA-C alleles showing the fewest. Correlated functional status among segregating V segments might be attributable to linkage disequilibrium, but an unknown experimental factor could not be ruled out. HLA typing was unavailable for some donors at each locus, so association tests used only the typed subset. When HLA alleles, especially DR and DQ, strongly co-occurred, TCR associations were difficult to assign to individual alleles. The sequencing pipeline was judged likely to have produced a cluster of highly shared sequence variants as a technical artifact. The presence/absence analyses assumed that sequencing depth was roughly uniform across donors, and that assumption may not be true. A later analysis associated about 17,000 TCR beta sequences with specific HLA alleles at a false discovery rate of 0.05. CMV serostatus was the only immune exposure information available for the cohort.

Specimen: PBMCs. The sequence was collected from a woman aged 25-40 years in good health and CMV-seronegative. The receptor chain draws on TRBV6-1 and TRBJ2-7; TRBD2 aligns with 12 central bases. CDR3 sequence: CASSEAPLAGGITYEQYF. The DNA sequence is TGTGCCAGCAGTGAAGCGCCCCTAGCGGGAGGGATTACCTACGAGCAGTACTTC.